The 27 T cell receptor beta chains reported below all come from one sample, sequenced in a study of PD-1 blockade in classical Hodgkin lymphoma. The assay was immunoSEQ multiplex PCR, and TCRdb's table has in-frame clones only and misses some. The sample has some 16,000 clones, over 80% seen once. Relapses following autologous stem cell transplantation were seen in all patients, with brentuximab vedotin exposure varying. Sequencing was performed on peripheral blood mononuclear cells (PBMCs), taken before the second cycle of nivolumab. The origin of the receptors is a human donor with classical Hodgkin lymphoma.

This chain connects TRBV4-1 to TRBJ2-2; 9 bases align to TRBD1. The CDR3 is made up of 17 amino acids. CDR1 and CDR2 (germline): MGHRA, YSYEKL. J gave up 1 base and V 4 bases, and 7 bases lay outside the gene matches. The CDR3 nucleotides are TGCGCCAGCAGCCTCCACGGACAGGGGAAGAACACCGGGGAGCTGTTTTTT. Translated, it gives CASSLHGQGKNTGELFF.

The chain employs TRBV29-1 and TRBJ2-5; D gene ambiguous. The J call is in doubt because the DNA end fits TRBJ2-7 better. Per the germline V gene, CDR1 is SQVTM and CDR2 is ANQGSEA. The CDR3 sequence is 14 residues long. CDR3 DNA: TGCAGCGTTGAAGATCGTACCATGTCATACGAGCAGTACTTC. It yields the protein CSVEDRTMSYEQYF.

The V call is TRBV28, the J call TRBJ2-7, with a tentative D call TRBD1 (6 bases). Germline V gene sequence: CDR1 MDHEN, CDR2 SYDVKM. The CDR3 has 13 amino acids. Trimming shortened V by 8 bases and J by 2 bases, and 13 bases separated the two germline ends. This CDR3 is CASHWGPPYEQYF. CDR3 nucleotides: TGTGCCAGCCACTGGGGGCCCCCCTACGAGCAGTACTTC.

This clone was recorded once. This chain's CDR3 is CASSQGRGPYEQYF. The CDR3 nucleotides are TGCGCCAGCAGCCAAGGTAGGGGGCCCTACGAGCAGTACTTC. The chain has TRBV4-1 and TRBJ2-7; 7 nucleotides align to TRBD1. Germline loops: CDR1 MGHRA, CDR2 YSYEKL. CDR3 length: 14 residues. Trimming removed 1 base from V and 2 bases from J; junction bases left unmatched: 2.

The rearrangement uses TRBV5-4 and TRBJ2-5, with 13 bases matching TRBD2. This CDR3 is built from 16 residues. The V segment lost 4 bases and the J segment 5 bases; nucleotides outside the gene matches: 8. CDR1 and CDR2 from the germline V gene are SGHNT and YYREEE (reference sequence). The chain's CDR3 is CASSPGTSGVAETQYF. As DNA, the CDR3 is TGTGCCAGCAGCCCTGGGACTAGCGGGGTGGCCGAGACCCAGTACTTC.

The gene calls are TRBV18 and TRBJ2-7; D remains unclear. Germline CDR1 reads KGHSH; CDR2 reads LQKENI. V was shortened by 1 base and J by 6 bases, with 16 bases between the two germline ends. CDR3 length: 15 residues. The chain's CDR3 is CASSPLFRYRLEQYF. In nucleotides, the CDR3 is TGTGCCAGCTCACCACTTTTTCGATATCGGCTCGAGCAGTACTTC.

V usage is TRBV30 and J usage is TRBJ1-2; D is possibly TRBD1 (5 bases). The CDR3 totals 14 residues. V lost 0 bases and J lost 2, with 10 bases in between. Looked up from germline, CDR1 is GTSNPN and CDR2 is SVGIG (reference sequence). Here the CDR3 reads CAWSVGVGNYGYTF. CDR3 nucleotide sequence: TGTGCCTGGAGTGTAGGGGTCGGGAACTATGGCTACACCTTC.

V is TRBV9 and J is TRBJ2-3, with unresolved D. Germline assignment: CDR1 SGDLS and CDR2 YYNGEE. The CDR3 length is 13 residues. Trimming left V 4 bases short and J 6 bases short, with 12 bases between. The CDR3 protein is CASSPQLADTQYF. CDR3 sequence (DNA): TGTGCCAGCAGCCCCCAGTTGGCGGATACGCAGTATTTT.

The J gene is TRBJ2-1, the V gene TRBV6-1, with 9 bases matching TRBD2. V gave up 4 bases and J gave up 2 bases; unmatched junction bases: 3. CDR1 MNHNS and CDR2 SASEGT come from the germline V gene. CDR3 length equals 15 residues. As DNA, the CDR3 is TGTGCCAGCAGTGCTGCGGGGGGGCCCTACAATGAGCAGTTCTTC. Its protein is CASSAAGGPYNEQFF.

V gene TRBV18 combines with J gene TRBJ2-5; TRBD2 might be the D (6 bases). The ends were cut back, 3 bases at V and 5 bases at J, with 13 bases in the middle. The CDR3 runs 14 residues. Per germline, CDR1 KGHSH and CDR2 LQKENI. DNA for the CDR3: TGTGCCAGCTCACCCAGCGGGTCTTTGGAGACCCAGTACTTC. This gives the protein CASSPSGSLETQYF.

The chain links TRBV4-1 to TRBJ2-5; D remains ambiguous. The V end was cut by 1 base, the J end by 5 bases, with 8 bases between. The CDR3 totals 13 residues. Per the germline V gene, CDR1 is MGHRA and CDR2 is YSYEKL. Here the CDR3 reads CASSQGVMETQYF. In nucleotides, the CDR3 is TGCGCCAGCAGCCAAGGGGTTATGGAGACCCAGTACTTC.

The genes are TRBV6-6 and TRBJ1-1, with 7 bases aligning to TRBD1. After removal of 6 bases from V and 10 bases from J, the junction contained 8 bases not matched to a gene. This CDR3 has 12 amino acids. CDR1 is MNHNY, CDR2 SVGAGI, per germline (reference sequence). CDR3 bases: TGTGCCAGCAGCGGCTACAGGGGAGCAGCTTTCTTT. Translation: CASSGYRGAAFF.

The J gene is TRBJ2-4, the V gene TRBV4-1, with 7 nucleotides matching TRBD1. Germline assignment: CDR1 MGHRA and CDR2 YSYEKL. This CDR3 is built from 18 residues. The V gene end was trimmed by 1 base and the J gene end by 2 bases; junction bases not matched to a gene: 11. DNA of the CDR3: TGCGCCAGCAGCCAAGGGTTCCTTAGGGGGCCGTCCAAAAACATTCAGTACTTC. It specifies CASSQGFLRGPSKNIQYF.

The V call is TRBV7-3, the J call TRBJ2-1; no clear D. V lost 2 bases and J 7 bases, leaving 12 bases between the germline ends. Germline V lookup: CDR1 SGHTA, CDR2 FQGTGA. This CDR3 has 14 amino acids. The CDR3 here is CASSLSALRNEQFF. The CDR3 DNA sequence: TGTGCCAGCAGCTTATCGGCCCTTAGAAATGAGCAGTTCTTC.

In this sample, this clone is medium-sized. The rearrangement uses TRBV14 and TRBJ2-7; weak D call: TRBD1 (7 bases). Germline values: CDR1 SGHDN, CDR2 FVKESK. This CDR3 is 18 amino acids long. The V gene lost 0 bases and the J gene lost 5 bases, with 23 bases spanning the gap. The CDR3 DNA reads as TGTGCCAGCAGCCAAGAGTCATACGGGGACTTCAGGGGGGACGAGCAGTACTTC. Amino acid sequence: CASSQESYGDFRGDEQYF. Full variable domain (remainder filled in from reference TRBV14 and TRBJ2-7): EAGVTQFPSHSVIEKGQTVTLRCDPISGHDNLYWYRRVMGKEIKFLLHFVKESKQDESGMPNNRFLAERTGGTYSTLKVQPAELEDSGVYFCASSQESYGDFRGDEQYFGPGTRLTVT.

The CDR3, as DNA: TGTGCCAGCAGCTTAGGTGGTCCTTCGGCCGGAACTGAAGCTTTCTTT. As protein: CASSLGGPSAGTEAFF. V gene TRBV7-8 combines with J gene TRBJ1-1; D is uncertain. CDR1 is SGHVS and CDR2 is FQNEAQ in the germline V gene. The CDR3 length is 16 residues. V was cut by 1 base and J by 5 bases, with 17 bases left in between.

This chain connects TRBV28 to TRBJ2-7; 11 bases match TRBD2. The V gene's germline CDR1 is MDHEN and CDR2 SYDVKM. The CDR3 totals 15 residues. V was clipped by 6 bases and J by 1 base; unmatched bases: 5. The CDR3 region has the DNA TGTGCCAGCAGCTTTAGCGGGGGGGTATCCTACGAGCAGTACTTC. Protein: CASSFSGGVSYEQYF.

The rearrangement joins TRBV6-5 to TRBJ2-7; a weak D match, TRBD1 (5 bases). From germline, CDR1 is MNHEY and CDR2 SVGAGI. The CDR3 spans 13 residues. Deletions cut 5 bases from V and 0 bases from J, with 8 bases between. In DNA form, the CDR3 reads TGTGCCAGCAGTGACAGACTCTCCTACGAGCAGTACTTC. It translates to CASSDRLSYEQYF.

This chain uses TRBV9 with TRBJ2-2; D tentatively fits TRBD1 or TRBD2 (5 bases each). The CDR3 covers 14 residues. Trimming took 2 bases from V and 5 from J, leaving 10 bases between them. CDR1 is SGDLS, CDR2 YYNGEE, per germline. CDR3 sequence: CASSVSWGTGELFF. In DNA form, the CDR3 reads TGTGCCAGCAGCGTCAGCTGGGGGACCGGGGAGCTGTTTTTT.

CDR3: CASRPHYNEQFF. The CDR3, as DNA: TGTGCCAGCAGACCCCACTACAATGAGCAGTTCTTC. The chain is built from TRBV6-9 and TRBJ2-1; D is undetermined. Trimming left V 6 bases short and J 3 bases short, with 6 bases between. This CDR3 contains 12 residues. The V gene's germline CDR1 is MNHGY and CDR2 SVAAGI.

This CDR3 is CASSRDRGLEGNTIYF. The CDR3 DNA reads as TGTGCCAGCAGCCGAGACAGGGGGTTGGAAGGAAACACCATATATTTT. V usage is TRBV7-9 and J usage is TRBJ1-3; 9 bases are a match to TRBD1. This CDR3 is built from 16 residues. After removal of 5 bases from V and 4 bases from J, the junction contained 9 bases not matched to a gene. Germline V CDR1 and CDR2: SEHNR, FQNEAQ (reference sequence).

This clone has only a few counts. The chain links TRBV15 to TRBJ2-4, with 8 bases fitting TRBD1. The V and J ends lost 5 bases and 2 bases, in that order; junction bases with no gene match: 14. Germline CDR1 and CDR2: LNHNV and YYDKDF (reference sequence). The CDR3 is 18 amino acids. CDR3 sequence: CATSPQQGAGMSKNIQYF. CDR3 sequence (DNA): TGTGCCACCAGCCCGCAGCAGGGGGCGGGAATGTCCAAAAACATTCAGTACTTC. Based on the CDR3 plus reference TRBV15 and TRBJ2-4, the full variable domain is DAMVIQNPRYQVTQFGKPVTLSCSQTLNHNVMYWYQQKSSQAPKLLFHYYDKDFNNEADTPDNFQSRRPNTSFCFLDIRSPGLGDTAMYLCATSPQQGAGMSKNIQYFGAGTRLSVL.

The chain joins TRBV4-1 to TRBJ2-3; tentatively, D is TRBD1 (6 bases). Trimming took off 1 base at V and 5 bases at J, with 10 bases between the two ends. Germline loops: CDR1 MGHRA, CDR2 YSYEKL. This CDR3 spans 14 amino acids. CDR3 DNA sequence: TGCGCCAGCAGCCAAGTCCAGGGGCAAGATACGCAGTATTTT. Protein: CASSQVQGQDTQYF.

The chain links TRBV5-1 to TRBJ2-1; 9 nucleotides agree with TRBD2. The V gene end was trimmed by 0 bases and the J gene end by 2 bases; junction bases not matched to a gene: 6. The CDR3 covers 17 residues. The germline CDR1 and CDR2 sequences are SGHRS and YFSETQ. In DNA form, the CDR3 reads TGCGCCAGCAGCTTGGTTGCGGGGGGGCGCCCCTACAATGAGCAGTTCTTC. Protein product: CASSLVAGGRPYNEQFF.

This chain joins TRBV5-6 and TRBJ1-2, with D perhaps matching TRBD1 (5 bases). The V end lost 2 bases, the J end lost 0 bases, and 8 bases lay between the germline ends. The germline gives CDR1 SGHDT, CDR2 YYEEEE. The CDR3 is 14 amino acids. CDR3 protein: CASSFQGTNYGYTF. Written as DNA, the CDR3 is TGTGCCAGCAGCTTCCAGGGTACTAACTATGGCTACACCTTC. Variable domain in full (rest from reference TRBV5-6 and TRBJ1-2): DAGVTQSPTHLIKTRGQQVTLRCSPKSGHDTVSWYQQALGQGPQFIFQYYEEEERQRGNFPDRFSGHQFPNYSSELNVNALLLGDSALYLCASSFQGTNYGYTFGSGTRLTVV.

The V and J genes are TRBV5-1 and TRBJ2-3; the D gene is possibly TRBD1 (6 bases). The germline V gene encodes CDR1 SGHRS and CDR2 YFSETQ. This CDR3 spans 15 amino acids. The V and J ends lost 4 bases and 2 bases respectively, with 14 bases between them. The CDR3 nucleotides read TGCGCCAGCAGCCCAGATGAGGGGGTCACAGATACGCAGTATTTT. It is translated as CASSPDEGVTDTQYF.

This chain links TRBV29-1 with TRBJ2-5; D is uncertain. In germline, CDR1 is SQVTM, CDR2 ANQGSEA. The CDR3 extends over 13 amino acids. Trimming stripped 5 bases from V and 4 bases from J, with 14 bases between. The DNA of the CDR3 is TGCAGCGTTAACCCTCTTGCTGGAGAGACCCAGTACTTC. This gives the protein CSVNPLAGETQYF. Full variable domain (remainder filled in from reference TRBV29-1 and TRBJ2-5): SAVISQKPSRDICQRGTSLTIQCQVDSQVTMMFWYRQQPGQSLTLIATANQGSEATYESGFVIDKFPISRPNLTFSTLTVSNMSPEDSSIYLCSVNPLAGETQYFGPGTRLLVL.